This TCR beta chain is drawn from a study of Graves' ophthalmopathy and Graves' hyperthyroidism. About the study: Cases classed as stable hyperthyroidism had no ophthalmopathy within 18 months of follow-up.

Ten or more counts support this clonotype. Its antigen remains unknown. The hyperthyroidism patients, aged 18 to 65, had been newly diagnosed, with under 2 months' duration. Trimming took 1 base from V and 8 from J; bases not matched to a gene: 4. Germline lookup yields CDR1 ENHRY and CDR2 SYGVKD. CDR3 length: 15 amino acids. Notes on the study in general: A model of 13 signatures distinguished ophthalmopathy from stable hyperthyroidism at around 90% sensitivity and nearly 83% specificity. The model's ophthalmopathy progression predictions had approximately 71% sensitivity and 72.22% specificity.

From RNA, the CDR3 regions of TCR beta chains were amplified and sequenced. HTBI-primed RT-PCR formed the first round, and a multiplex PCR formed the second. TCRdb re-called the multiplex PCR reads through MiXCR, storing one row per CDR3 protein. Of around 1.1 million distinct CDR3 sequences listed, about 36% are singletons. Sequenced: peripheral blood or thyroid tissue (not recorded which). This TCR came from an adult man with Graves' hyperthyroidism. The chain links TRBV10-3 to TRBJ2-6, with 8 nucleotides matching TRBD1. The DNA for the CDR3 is TGTGCCATCAGTGAGTTGGCAGGGGGCTCCAACGTCCTGACTTTC. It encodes CAISELAGGSNVLTF.